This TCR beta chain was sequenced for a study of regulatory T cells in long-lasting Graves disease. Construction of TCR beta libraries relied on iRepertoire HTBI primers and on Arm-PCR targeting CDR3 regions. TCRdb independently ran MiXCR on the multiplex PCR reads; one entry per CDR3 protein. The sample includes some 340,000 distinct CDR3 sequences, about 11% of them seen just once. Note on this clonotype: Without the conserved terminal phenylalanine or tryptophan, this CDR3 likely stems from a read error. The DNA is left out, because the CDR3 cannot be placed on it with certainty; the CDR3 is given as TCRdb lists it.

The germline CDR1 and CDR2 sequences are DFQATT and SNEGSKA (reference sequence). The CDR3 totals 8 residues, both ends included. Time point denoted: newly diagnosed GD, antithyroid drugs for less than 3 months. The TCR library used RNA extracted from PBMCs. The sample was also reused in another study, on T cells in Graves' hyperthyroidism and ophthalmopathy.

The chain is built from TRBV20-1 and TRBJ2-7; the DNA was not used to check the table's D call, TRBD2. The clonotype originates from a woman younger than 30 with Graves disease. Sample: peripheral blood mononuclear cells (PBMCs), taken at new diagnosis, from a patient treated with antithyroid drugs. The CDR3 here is CSASGVAG.